This passage covers 25 T cell receptor beta chains from one sample sequenced in a study of control samples from healthy donors and cancer patients. Here immunoSEQ multiplex PCR was the method, and the copy in TCRdb shows in-frame clones only, minus some. The table records approximately 86,000 clones, around nine tenths of them present only once. Input material: blood. The receptors here all came from a man aged 30 to 45 in good health.

The V call is TRBV6-5, the J call TRBJ1-1; D remains unclear. V was shortened by 7 bases and J by 0 bases, with 12 bases between the two germline ends. Germline V CDR1 and CDR2: MNHEY, SVGAGI. The CDR3 extends over 14 amino acids. CDR3 loop: CASMSQVMNTEAFF. CDR3 DNA: TGTGCCAGCATGTCCCAGGTGATGAACACTGAAGCTTTCTTT.

The chain has TRBV6-5 and TRBJ2-3, with D possibly being TRBD1 (6 bases). The V end lost 0 bases, the J end lost 6 bases, and 16 bases lay between the germline ends. Germline V CDR1 and CDR2: MNHEY, SVGAGI. The CDR3 has 16 residues. CDR3 region: CASSYSFLGAGDTQYF. For the CDR3, the DNA is TGTGCCAGCAGTTACTCTTTTCTGGGGGCCGGCGATACGCAGTATTTT.

V usage is TRBV29-1 and J usage is TRBJ2-5; 10 bases agree with TRBD1. The CDR3 totals 13 residues. The junction had 5 bases not matched to a gene; V was cut back by 6 bases and J by 4 bases. Germline CDR1 reads SQVTM; CDR2 reads ANQGSEA. Written as DNA, the CDR3 is TGCAGCGTCGCGACAGGGGGCGGAGAGACCCAGTACTTC. As protein: CSVATGGGETQYF.

The table lists this clone with a count of one. This chain connects TRBV19 to TRBJ1-1; weak D call: TRBD1 (6 bases). In germline, CDR1 is LNHDA, CDR2 SQIVND (reference sequence). With 9 bases removed from V and 0 bases from J, the gap between germline ends came to 11 bases. The CDR3 runs 13 residues. CDR3 nucleotides: TGTGCCAGCCAACAGGGTCTGAACACTGAAGCTTTCTTT. As protein: CASQQGLNTEAFF.

The chain has TRBV5-1 and TRBJ1-1; the D gene is possibly TRBD1 (6 bases). The ends were cut back, 4 bases at V and 0 bases at J, with 10 bases in the middle. This CDR3 is 14 amino acids long. Per germline, CDR1 SGHRS and CDR2 YFSETQ. The CDR3 DNA reads TGCGCCAGCAGCGAACAGGGAATGAACACTGAAGCTTTCTTT. Protein sequence: CASSEQGMNTEAFF.

The rearrangement joins TRBV5-1 to TRBJ2-3; D is undetermined. Trimming removed 3 bases at V and 4 bases at J, with 12 bases between. Looked up from germline, CDR1 is SGHRS and CDR2 is YFSETQ. This CDR3 has 14 residues. CDR3 nucleotides: TGCGCCAGCAGCTCGTTTCAATTCGCAGATACGCAGTATTTT. Its protein is CASSSFQFADTQYF.

The rearrangement uses TRBV7-9 and TRBJ2-5, with D possibly being TRBD1 (6 bases). CDR1 is SEHNR and CDR2 is FQNEAQ in the germline V gene (reference sequence). The ends were cut back, 5 bases at V and 1 base at J, with 14 bases in the middle. This CDR3 is 15 amino acids long. CDR3 DNA sequence: TGTGCCAGCAGCGGCGGACAGACTATCCAAGAGACCCAGTACTTC. The encoded protein is CASSGGQTIQETQYF.

The chain recombines TRBV10-3 with TRBJ1-1; the match to TRBD1 covers 7 bases. The CDR3 runs to 13 residues. V dropped 7 bases and J dropped 3; count of bases not matched to a gene: 5. CDR1 ENHRY and CDR2 SYGVKD come from the germline V gene. CDR3 DNA sequence: TGTGCCATCAAGGAGGGGGCGGACACTGAAGCTTTCTTT. Translation gives CAIKEGADTEAFF.

This chain connects TRBV3-1 (or the pseudogene TRBV3-2) to TRBJ1-1; the match to TRBD1 covers 8 bases. The V gene end was trimmed by 5 bases and the J gene end by 6 bases; junction bases not matched to a gene: 8. The V gene's germline CDR1 is LGHDT and CDR2 YNNKEL (reference sequence). The CDR3 runs 14 residues. The chain's CDR3 is CASSFRGQGAEAFF. For the CDR3, the DNA is TGTGCCAGCAGCTTTCGAGGACAGGGCGCTGAAGCTTTCTTT.

V is TRBV30 and J is TRBJ1-2, with D maybe TRBD1 (6 bases). V was cut by 2 bases and J by 8 bases, with 15 bases left in between. This CDR3 has 13 residues. Germline loops: CDR1 GTSNPN, CDR2 SVGIG (reference sequence). The CDR3 loop reads CAWSTTGGGGYTF. The CDR3 DNA is TGTGCCTGGAGTACGACAGGTGGCGGAGGCTACACCTTC.

The chain combines TRBV7-2 with TRBJ2-1; tentatively, D is TRBD1 or TRBD2 (5 bases each). The CDR3 has 14 residues. V lost 0 bases and J 7 bases, leaving 10 bases between the germline ends. The germline V gene has CDR1 SGHTA and CDR2 FQGNSA. The CDR3 region is CASSLAGTRNEQFF. CDR3 nucleotides: TGTGCCAGCAGCTTAGCCGGGACCCGGAATGAGCAGTTCTTC. The full variable domain, rest sourced from reference TRBV7-2 and TRBJ2-1, is GAGVSQSPSNKVTEKGKDVELRCDPISGHTALYWYRQSLGQGLEFLIYFQGNSAPDKSGLPSDRFSAERTGGSVSTLTIQRTQQEDSAVYLCASSLAGTRNEQFFGPGTRLTVL.

The V call is TRBV2, the J call TRBJ1-1, with 7 bases aligning to TRBD1. There are 13 residues in the CDR3. V trimming: 7 bases; J trimming: 3 bases; junction bases outside the gene matches: 5. Germline CDR1 reads SNHLY; CDR2 reads FYNNEI. The CDR3 coding sequence is TGTGCCAGCACCCCACAGGGGTACACTGAAGCTTTCTTT. Amino acid sequence: CASTPQGYTEAFF.

The rearrangement uses TRBV28 and TRBJ1-1, with 9 bases fitting TRBD1. J lost 6 bases, V lost 10 bases, and 15 bases had no gene match. The germline gives CDR1 MDHEN, CDR2 SYDVKM. CDR3 size: 15 residues. CDR3 nucleotides: TGTGCCATCACCGGGACAGGGCCTCTTGGGGCTGAAGCTTTCTTT. Encoded protein: CAITGTGPLGAEAFF.

This chain's CDR3 is CASSWSGSSGRYEQYF. The DNA for the CDR3 is TGTGCCAGCAGTTGGTCCGGGTCATCAGGACGATACGAGCAGTACTTC. The chain carries TRBV27 and TRBJ2-7; D not resolved. The CDR3 extends over 16 amino acids. Germline V CDR1 and CDR2: MNHEY, SMNVEV (reference sequence). V shed 4 bases and J shed 4 bases, with 20 bases lying between them.

This chain connects TRBV9 to TRBJ2-7, with 11 bases lining up with TRBD2. CDR1 and CDR2 from the germline V gene are SGDLS and YYNGEE. With 3 bases clipped from V and 5 bases from J, the junction kept 7 bases outside the gene matches. CDR3 length equals 15 residues. The chain's CDR3 is CASSGGLAVGDEQYF. CDR3 in DNA: TGTGCCAGCAGCGGGGGACTAGCGGTCGGGGACGAGCAGTACTTC.

The rearrangement links TRBV4-2 to TRBJ1-3; perhaps TRBD1 as D (5 bases). The CDR3 runs 17 residues. Deletions cut 0 bases from V and 4 bases from J, with 16 bases between. The germline V gene has CDR1 LGHNA and CDR2 YNFKEQ. CDR3 bases: TGTGCCAGCAGCCAAGACCTCCGCGGCAGGGCAGGAAACACCATATATTTT. It codes for CASSQDLRGRAGNTIYF.

V is TRBV5-4 and J is TRBJ2-1, with 11 bases matching TRBD1. The germline V gene encodes CDR1 SGHNT and CDR2 YYREEE (reference sequence). V shed 4 bases and J 1 base; nucleotides not matched to a gene: 4. This CDR3 region has 16 residues. This chain's CDR3 is CASSGTGGQSYNEQFF. As DNA, the CDR3 is TGTGCCAGCAGCGGGACAGGGGGACAATCCTACAATGAGCAGTTCTTC.

The chain is built from TRBV5-1 and TRBJ2-2, with D hard to call. From germline, CDR1 is SGHRS and CDR2 YFSETQ. The CDR3 is 11 amino acids. The V and J ends lost 1 base and 6 bases respectively, with 1 base between them. This CDR3 is CASSLSGELFF. In DNA form, the CDR3 reads TGCGCCAGCAGCTTGTCCGGGGAGCTGTTTTTT.

The CDR3 reads CASSLSQDRLEKLFF. As DNA, the CDR3 is TGTGCCAGCAGCTTGTCACAGGACCGACTTGAAAAACTGTTTTTT. The rearrangement links TRBV5-6 to TRBJ1-4; a possible D gene is TRBD1 (5 bases). Trimming cost V 1 base and J 7 bases, with 14 bases left between them. Germline CDR1 reads SGHDT; CDR2 reads YYEEEE. There are 15 residues in the CDR3. Supplemented by reference TRBV5-6 and TRBJ1-4, the full variable domain reads DAGVTQSPTHLIKTRGQQVTLRCSPKSGHDTVSWYQQALGQGPQFIFQYYEEEERQRGNFPDRFSGHQFPNYSSELNVNALLLGDSALYLCASSLSQDRLEKLFFGSGTQLSVL.

This clone has just one count. The chain uses TRBV5-8 and TRBJ1-4, with TRBD1 matching over 10 bases. The junction had 4 bases not matched to a gene; V was cut back by 5 bases and J by 6 bases. CDR3 length: 14 residues. The germline V gene has CDR1 SGHTS and CDR2 YDEGEE. The CDR3 sequence is CASRQTGGDEKLFF. In nucleotides, the CDR3 is TGTGCCAGCAGGCAGACAGGGGGCGATGAAAAACTGTTTTTT.

The V and J genes are TRBV5-1 and TRBJ1-1; 7 positions agree with TRBD1. The CDR3 runs 12 residues. J gave up 6 bases and V 6 bases, and 5 bases lay outside the gene matches. CDR1 and CDR2 from the germline V gene are SGHRS and YFSETQ. CDR3 coding DNA: TGCGCCAGCACCCTGACAGGGTCTGAAGCTTTCTTT. Amino acids: CASTLTGSEAFF.

The V and J genes are TRBV25-1 and TRBJ2-7; TRBD1 matches 10 bases. The CDR3 is 15 residues long. V gave up 4 bases and J gave up 3 bases; unmatched junction bases: 6. The germline V gene has CDR1 MGHDK and CDR2 SYGVNS. The CDR3 coding sequence is TGTGCCAGCAGTGCACCGGGACAGGGGATCTACGAGCAGTACTTC. It encodes CASSAPGQGIYEQYF.

The rearrangement uses TRBV6-2 or TRBV6-3 and TRBJ2-7; 7 nucleotides line up with TRBD1. The junction had 2 bases not matched to a gene; V was cut back by 2 bases and J by 4 bases. The CDR3 covers 13 residues. Germline V gene data show CDR1 as MNHEY and CDR2 as SVGEGT. The CDR3 DNA reads TGTGCCAGCAGTTACCAACAGGGGTACGAGCAGTACTTC. Translating it yields CASSYQQGYEQYF.

This clone has more than one count but fewer than ten. This sequence joins TRBV29-1 and TRBJ2-3, with D perhaps given as TRBD1 or TRBD2 (6 bases each). The germline CDR1 and CDR2 sequences are SQVTM and ANQGSEA. This CDR3 region has 14 residues. Trimming stripped 7 bases from V and 5 bases from J, with 19 bases between. The CDR3 coding sequence is TGCAGCGCAGCAGGGGACCGGGGGCAAGATACGCAGTATTTT. Its translation is CSAAGDRGQDTQYF.

The chain uses TRBV7-9 and TRBJ2-1; D is undetermined. The V gene lost 5 bases and the J gene lost 3 bases, with 8 bases spanning the gap. The CDR3 covers 13 residues. Germline CDR1 and CDR2: SEHNR and FQNEAQ (reference sequence). In DNA, the CDR3 is TGTGCCAGCAGCCAGGTCCGCTACAATGAGCAGTTCTTC. It is translated as CASSQVRYNEQFF.